A selection of T cell receptor beta chains follows, all from one sample in a study of T cells in narcolepsy. Sequencing was performed with immunoSEQ multiplex PCR; in TCRdb, only in-frame clones are kept and a portion is missing. The sample yields about 30,000 clones, around four fifths seen once. The source material was CD45RA- memory CD4+ T cells from PBMCs. Every receptor here comes from a human donor with narcolepsy. The CDR3 runs from the conserved cysteine through the conserved F or W. The size of a clone is reported for some rows only, either as once, few or many, or as a class for expanded clones.

j_gene | len | v_gene | abundance | CDR3aa
TRBJ1-1 | 13 | TRBV25-1 | . | CASYPGQGTEAFF
TRBJ1-1 | 13 | TRBV9 | few | CASSVNPRTEAFF
TRBJ2-1 | 15 | TRBV5-6 | . | CASSLAAGTHNEQFF
TRBJ2-1 | 12 | TRBV10-3 | . | CAIGLGNNEQFF
TRBJ2-7 | 15 | TRBV6-6 | . | CASSSGTSGPYEQYF
TRBJ1-5 | 15 | TRBV5-1 | . | CASSLVSGDNQPQHF
TRBJ2-1 | 11 | TRBV7-2 | . | CASSLWGEQFF
TRBJ1-5 | 14 | TRBV19 | . | CASSKDRWSQPQHF
TRBJ1-2 | 13 | TRBV7-2 | . | CASSFDSKYGYTF
TRBJ1-3 | 17 | TRBV30 | . | CAWSRGTVLDSGNTIYF
TRBJ2-1 | 17 | TRBV4-1 | . | CASSQEDAASRFNEQFF
TRBJ2-2 | 19 | TRBV7-6 | . | CASSLVSSGRAQSPGELFF
TRBJ1-1 | 15 | TRBV5-4 | . | CASSSYDRMNTEAFF
TRBJ2-5 | 13 | TRBV28 | . | CASSQSVLETQYF
TRBJ2-1 | 17 | TRBV11-1 | . | CASSTRSGRNSYNEQFF
TRBJ2-3 | 15 | TRBV23-1 | . | CASGAGDRVTDTQYF
TRBJ2-2 | 14 | TRBV7-9 | . | CASRLIAGTGELFF
TRBJ1-1 | 17 | TRBV2 | . | CASGNPVGGLSGTEAFF
TRBJ2-7 | 15 | TRBV6-6 | . | CASSSPTLNSYEQYF
TRBJ2-3 | 16 | TRBV5-1 | . | CASSPRLRGPEDTQYF
TRBJ1-2 | 13 | TRBV4-3 | . | CASSQETSYGYTF
TRBJ2-1 | 16 | TRBV4-2 | . | CASSQPTSGSYNEQFF
TRBJ2-3 | 15 | TRBV29-1 | . | CSGATGTERRDTQYF
TRBJ2-7 | 14 | TRBV29-1 | . | CSVAKDSRLYEQYF
TRBJ2-3 | 17 | TRBV19 | . | CASSAFLASSSTDTQYF
TRBJ1-3 | 17 | TRBV7-9 | . | CASSRGTGRSGGNTIYF
TRBJ2-7 | 14 | TRBV15 | . | CATSRDYQDRVNYF
TRBJ1-1 | 14 | TRBV2 | . | CASLVDVGNTEAFF
TRBJ1-2 | 16 | TRBV6-1 | . | CASSAREWGPFDGYTF
TRBJ2-7 | 15 | TRBV6-5 | . | CASSYLSSNSYEQYF
TRBJ2-7 | 12 | TRBV30 | . | CAWSYASLEQYF
TRBJ1-2 | 13 | TRBV7-8 | . | CASSLGGSYGYTF
TRBJ2-3 | 15 | TRBV5-1 | . | CASSLGDKDTDTQYF
TRBJ2-1 | 14 | TRBV13 | . | CASSLLVTLKQQFF
TRBJ2-2 | 17 | TRBV11-3 | . | CASSLRGRGLDTGELFF
TRBJ2-7 | 16 | TRBV23-1 | . | CASSHPPEREPSEQYF
TRBJ1-2 | 14 | TRBV6-5 | . | CASSGDRGNYGYTF
TRBJ2-2 | 15 | TRBV5-1 | . | CASSLGTGRTGELFF
TRBJ2-1 | 19 | TRBV4-2 | . | CASSQVGSGVKGSYNEQFF
TRBJ1-1 | 13 | TRBV7-3 | . | CASSLDRVTEAFF
TRBJ2-3 | 12 | TRBV7-9 | medium-sized | CASSQKADTQYF
TRBJ2-1 | 15 | TRBV9 | . | CASSVATGFDNEQFF
TRBJ2-5 | 12 | TRBV29-1 | . | CSVRSHPETQYF
TRBJ1-6 | 15 | TRBV27 | . | CASRSGGAYNSPLHF
TRBJ2-3 | 16 | TRBV5-1 | . | CASSRTGGASSDTQYF
TRBJ1-1 | 16 | TRBV30 | . | CAWSGTGQGLNTEAFF
TRBJ2-5 | 13 | TRBV5-6 | once | CASSLIPARAQYF
TRBJ2-1 | 16 | TRBV5-8 | . | CASSVRLAGGNNEQFF
TRBJ2-2 | 14 | TRBV5-1 | . | CASSFTGNTGELFF
TRBJ2-7 | 14 | TRBV11-3 | . | CASSLGGSSYEQYF
TRBJ2-7 | 14 | TRBV29-1 | . | CSARTSGRRHEQYF
TRBJ1-1 | 16 | TRBV25-1 | . | CASSPTWGSGNTEAFF